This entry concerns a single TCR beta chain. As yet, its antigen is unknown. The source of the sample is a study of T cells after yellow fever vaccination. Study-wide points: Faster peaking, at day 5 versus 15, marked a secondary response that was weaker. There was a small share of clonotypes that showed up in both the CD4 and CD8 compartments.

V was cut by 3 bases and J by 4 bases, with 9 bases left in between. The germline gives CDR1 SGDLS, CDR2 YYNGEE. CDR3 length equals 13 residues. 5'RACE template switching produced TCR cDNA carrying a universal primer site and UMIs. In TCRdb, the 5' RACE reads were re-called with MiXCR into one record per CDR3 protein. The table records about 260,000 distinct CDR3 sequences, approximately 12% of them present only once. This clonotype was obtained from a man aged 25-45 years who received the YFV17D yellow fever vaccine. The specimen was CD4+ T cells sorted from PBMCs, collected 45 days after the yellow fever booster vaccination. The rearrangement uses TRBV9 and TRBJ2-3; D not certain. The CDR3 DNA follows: TGTGCCAGCAGCGACCGGCCGGCAGATACGCAGTATTTT. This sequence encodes CASSDRPADTQYF. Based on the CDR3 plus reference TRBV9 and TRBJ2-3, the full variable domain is DSGVTQTPKHLITATGQRVTLRCSPRSGDLSVYWYQQSLDQGLQFLIQYYNGEERAKGNILERFSAQQFPDLHSELNLSSLELGDSALYFCASSDRPADTQYFGPGTRLTVL.